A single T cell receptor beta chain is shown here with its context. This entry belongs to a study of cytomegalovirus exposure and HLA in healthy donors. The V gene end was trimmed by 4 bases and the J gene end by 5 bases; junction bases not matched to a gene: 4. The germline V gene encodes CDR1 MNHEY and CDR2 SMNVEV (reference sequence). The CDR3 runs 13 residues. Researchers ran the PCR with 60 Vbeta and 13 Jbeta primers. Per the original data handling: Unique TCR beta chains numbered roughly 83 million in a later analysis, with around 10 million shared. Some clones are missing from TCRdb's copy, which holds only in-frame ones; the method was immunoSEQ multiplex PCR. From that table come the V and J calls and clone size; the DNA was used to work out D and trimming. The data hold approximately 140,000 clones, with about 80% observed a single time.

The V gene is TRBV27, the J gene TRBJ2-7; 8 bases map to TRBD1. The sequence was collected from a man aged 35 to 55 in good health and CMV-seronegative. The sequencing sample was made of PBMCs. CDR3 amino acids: CASSWTGPHEQYF. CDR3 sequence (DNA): TGTGCCAGCAGTTGGACAGGGCCCCACGAGCAGTACTTC.